The clone carrying this T cell receptor beta chain was seen many times. No antigen is known for it. Researchers prepared the TCRbeta library using unique molecular identifiers, the study reports. MiXCR was run by TCRdb on the PCR reads, yielding one entry per CDR3 protein. The sample shows tens of thousands of distinct CDR3 sequences, under 6% of them seen only once. The record originates from a study of T-cell reconstitution after alpha-beta-depleted transplantation in children. The study's findings and limits: Diversity of TCRbeta at day 60 was high in some patients, arising from surviving recipient T cells and thymic progenitors. Newly produced T cells mostly provided counts and TCRbeta diversity after one year, as hyperexpanded clones declined. Where alpha-beta T cells came from about two months after transplant was reportedly several hundred expanded graft clones.

The starting material was PBMCs, mostly from graft donor cells, obtained 60 days after TCRalphabeta/CD19-depleted stem cell transplant. This clonotype originated in a female patient under 10 years old who had a stem cell transplant for aplastic anemia, so the T cells may come from the graft donor.

The CDR3 region is CASRPGTGAYEQYF. Written as DNA, the CDR3 is TGTGCCAGCAGACCCGGGACAGGGGCCTACGAGCAGTACTTC. The chain links TRBV7-9 to TRBJ2-7; 10 bases match TRBD1. Losses at the gene ends were 6 bases for V and 2 bases for J; bases not matched to a gene: 4. Looked up from germline, CDR1 is SEHNR and CDR2 is FQNEAQ (reference sequence). The CDR3 contains 14 residues. Variable domain in full (rest from reference TRBV7-9 and TRBJ2-7): DTGVSQNPRHKITKRGQNVTFRCDPISEHNRLYWYRQTLGQGPEFLTYFQNEAQLEKSRLLSDRFSAERPKGSFSTLEIQRTEQGDSAMYLCASRPGTGAYEQYFGPGTRLTVT.